The 22 T cell receptor beta chains listed next were all sequenced from one sample in a study of blood T cell repertoires in COVID-19. The data were produced by immunoSEQ multiplex PCR, yet TCRdb's version contains in-frame clones alone and is incomplete. The table shows about 50,000 clones, with roughly nine tenths occurring only once. The sample comprised peripheral blood. Every receptor here comes from a human donor in a cohort sampled during active COVID-19.

This clone was found once. The chain has TRBV24-1 and TRBJ2-5, with D possibly matching TRBD2 (6 bases). Trimming took 3 bases from V and 0 from J, leaving 16 bases between them. CDR3 length: 17 amino acids. CDR1 KGHDR and CDR2 SFDVKD come from the germline V gene. The CDR3 sequence is CATSDLDARGDQETQYF. Written as DNA, the CDR3 is TGTGCCACCAGTGATCTGGACGCCCGCGGGGACCAAGAGACCCAGTACTTC.

This rearrangement joins TRBV19 to TRBJ1-4; no clear D. The germline V gene has CDR1 LNHDA and CDR2 SQIVND (reference sequence). The CDR3 sequence is 13 residues long. V gave up 4 bases and J gave up 4 bases, with 7 bases separating them. The CDR3 coding sequence is TGTGCCAGTAGTAGTAGTCATAATGAAAAACTGTTTTTT. This gives the protein CASSSSHNEKLFF.

The rearrangement links TRBV6-6 to TRBJ2-7, with D possibly being TRBD1 (5 bases). CDR3 length: 12 amino acids. Germline loops: CDR1 MNHNY, CDR2 SVGAGI (reference sequence). V was shortened by 5 bases and J by 3 bases, with 8 bases between the two germline ends. CDR3 sequence (DNA): TGTGCCAGCAGTCCGGACAACTACGAGCAGTACGTC. Its translation: CASSPDNYEQYV.

The chain combines TRBV5-6 with TRBJ2-7; no clear D. There are 14 residues in the CDR3. Germline assignment: CDR1 SGHDT and CDR2 YYEEEE. Trimming cost V 4 bases and J 2 bases, with 13 bases left between them. The CDR3 loop is CASSGMGRAYEQYF. DNA of the CDR3: TGTGCCAGCAGCGGCATGGGCCGAGCCTACGAGCAGTACTTC.

The chain couples TRBV12-3 or TRBV12-4 to TRBJ2-7; D gene ambiguous. There are 12 residues in the CDR3. V lost 6 bases and J 6 bases, leaving 12 bases between the germline ends. CDR3 loop: CASRFEVGEQYF. The CDR3 region has the DNA TGTGCCAGCAGATTTGAGGTAGGCGAGCAGTACTTC.

The chain combines TRBV30 with TRBJ2-7; D might be TRBD1 (6 bases). This CDR3 region has 13 residues. CDR1 is GTSNPN and CDR2 is SVGIG in the germline V gene (reference sequence). The V end lost 1 base, the J end lost 3 bases, and 10 bases lay between the germline ends. The CDR3 nucleotides are TGTGCCTGGAGTGAGGACAGAAACTACGAGCAGTACTTC. It yields the protein CAWSEDRNYEQYF.

The chain employs TRBV6-5 and TRBJ1-2, with TRBD1 as a possible D gene (5 bases). The CDR3 is 14 residues long. The V and J ends lost 0 bases and 4 bases respectively, with 9 bases between them. Germline CDR1 is MNHEY and CDR2 is SVGAGI. CDR3 residues: CASSYSQGGYGYTF. The CDR3 DNA reads as TGTGCCAGCAGTTACTCCCAGGGCGGCTATGGCTACACCTTC.

This chain connects TRBV18 to TRBJ1-1, with 9 bases lining up with TRBD1. The CDR3 totals 15 residues. Germline lookup yields CDR1 KGHSH and CDR2 LQKENI. The V gene end was trimmed by 4 bases and the J gene end by 0 bases; junction bases not matched to a gene: 3. CDR3 in DNA: TGTGCCAGCTCACAACAGGGGGCCATGAACACTGAAGCTTTCTTT. Protein: CASSQQGAMNTEAFF.

The chain joins TRBV28 to TRBJ1-1; D perhaps matches TRBD1 (5 bases). Trimming shortened V by 5 bases and J by 6 bases, and 10 bases separated the two germline ends. CDR3 length: 12 residues. CDR1 MDHEN and CDR2 SYDVKM come from the germline V gene. CDR3 loop: CASSQRGAEAFF. Here the CDR3 DNA reads TGTGCCAGCAGTCAAAGGGGTGCTGAAGCTTTCTTT.

The V call is TRBV5-1, the J call TRBJ1-1; TRBD1 agrees at 9 bases. The CDR3 sequence is 14 residues long. Germline-derived CDR1 and CDR2 are SGHRS and YFSETQ. After removal of 4 bases from V and 5 bases from J, the junction contained 6 bases not matched to a gene. As DNA, the CDR3 is TGCGCCAGCAGCCCCACAGGGGGCGAGACTGAAGCTTTCTTT. This translates into CASSPTGGETEAFF. Combining the CDR3 with reference TRBV5-1 and TRBJ1-1 gives the whole variable domain KAGVTQTPRYLIKTRGQQVTLSCSPISGHRSVSWYQQTPGQGLQFLFEYFSETQRNKGNFPGRFSGRQFSNSRSEMNVSTLELGDSALYLCASSPTGGETEAFFGQGTRLTVV.

The chain employs TRBV11-3 and TRBJ2-1; weak D call: TRBD1 (5 bases). Trimming pared 5 bases from V and 0 bases from J, leaving 11 bases between. The CDR3 spans 15 residues. Germline CDR1 SGHNT, CDR2 YENEEA. CDR3 sequence: CASSQGVSSYNEQFF. The CDR3 DNA reads as TGTGCCAGCAGCCAAGGGGTTAGCTCCTACAATGAGCAGTTCTTC.

The chain joins TRBV6-6 to TRBJ1-1, with a tentative D call TRBD1 (6 bases). The V gene lost 7 bases and the J gene lost 0 bases, with 9 bases spanning the gap. Looked up from germline, CDR1 is MNHNY and CDR2 is SVGAGI (reference sequence). CDR3 length equals 13 residues. In nucleotides, the CDR3 is TGTGCCAGCACCACAGGGATGAACACTGAAGCTTTCTTT. This sequence encodes CASTTGMNTEAFF.

The rearrangement links TRBV2 to TRBJ2-7; D unresolved. V lost 7 bases to trimming and J lost 2 bases, with 9 bases between them. Germline values: CDR1 SNHLY, CDR2 FYNNEI. This CDR3 region has 12 residues. The CDR3 is CASTANTYEQYF. The CDR3 nucleotides read TGTGCCAGCACCGCCAACACCTACGAGCAGTACTTC.

The V gene is TRBV30, the J gene TRBJ1-5; D not resolved. V shed 2 bases and J shed 7 bases, with 12 bases lying between them. The V gene's germline CDR1 is GTSNPN and CDR2 SVGIG (reference sequence). This CDR3 is built from 13 residues. CDR3 nucleotide sequence: TGTGCCTGGAGTTCCCAAATTCAACAGCCCCAGCATTTT. Its translation is CAWSSQIQQPQHF.

V and J are TRBV6-5 and TRBJ1-3, with D perhaps TRBD1 (6 bases). The germline gives CDR1 MNHEY, CDR2 SVGAGI. CDR3 length equals 13 residues. In nucleotides, the CDR3 is TGTGCGGTGGGGGCTTCCCTCAGAAACACCATATATTTT. Protein sequence: CAVGASLRNTIYF.

CDR3 residues: CASSLVDSSGNTIYF. CDR3 DNA: TGTGCCAGCAGCTTAGTCGACAGCTCTGGAAACACCATATATTTT. The chain recombines TRBV5-6 with TRBJ1-3; D possibly corresponds to TRBD1 (5 bases). This CDR3 comprises 15 residues. Trimming shortened V by 2 bases and J by 0 bases, and 9 bases separated the two germline ends. Per germline, CDR1 SGHDT and CDR2 YYEEEE.

The chain combines TRBV5-1 with TRBJ2-6, with TRBD1 matching 9 bases. With 0 bases clipped from V and 2 bases from J, the junction kept 9 bases outside the gene matches. Germline values: CDR1 SGHRS, CDR2 YFSETQ. This CDR3 is built from 19 residues. CDR3 nucleotide sequence: TGCGCCAGCAGCTTGGGGGACAGGGTCTTGCCCACTGGGGCCAACGTCCTGACTTTC. Translating it yields CASSLGDRVLPTGANVLTF.

The V call is TRBV4-2, the J call TRBJ1-5, with 7 bases that match TRBD1. J gave up 2 bases and V 3 bases, and 7 bases lay outside the gene matches. The CDR3 contains 16 residues. Germline V gene sequence: CDR1 LGHNA, CDR2 YNFKEQ. The CDR3 protein is CASSQDRQGRNQPQHF. The CDR3 DNA reads as TGTGCCAGCAGCCAGGACAGGCAGGGACGCAATCAGCCCCAGCATTTT.

CDR3 in amino acids: CASSFYRQGLKDEAFF. The DNA for the CDR3 is TGTGCCAGCAGCTTCTATCGACAGGGCCTAAAGGATGAAGCTTTCTTT. The V gene is TRBV7-2, the J gene TRBJ1-1; TRBD1 agrees at 7 bases. There are 16 residues in the CDR3. CDR1 and CDR2 (germline): SGHTA, FQGNSA. V dropped 3 bases and J dropped 7; count of bases not matched to a gene: 14.

The V call is TRBV28, the J call TRBJ2-1, with D hard to call. Trimming cost V 5 bases and J 0 bases, with 20 bases left between them. The CDR3 contains 18 residues. Germline loops: CDR1 MDHEN, CDR2 SYDVKM. The CDR3 nucleotides read TGTGCCAGCAGTACCTCCCGAGCCGTCACGAGCTCCTACAATGAGCAGTTCTTC. Translated, it gives CASSTSRAVTSSYNEQFF.

The J gene is TRBJ1-6, the V gene TRBV28; TRBD1 is a possible D gene (6 bases). This CDR3 comprises 16 residues. V gave up 4 bases and J gave up 8 bases, with 18 bases separating them. Germline values: CDR1 MDHEN, CDR2 SYDVKM. The CDR3 region is CASSSIGTPTHSPLHF. In nucleotides, the CDR3 is TGTGCCAGCAGTTCCATCGGGACACCAACTCATTCACCCCTCCACTTT.

The rearrangement joins TRBV30 to TRBJ1-6; 7 nucleotides match TRBD1. This CDR3 comprises 14 residues. Losses at the gene ends were 2 bases for V and 7 bases for J; bases not matched to a gene: 5. Looked up from germline, CDR1 is GTSNPN and CDR2 is SVGIG (reference sequence). CDR3 nucleotide sequence: TGTGCCTGGAGTCAGGGGGTTCAAAATTCACCCCTCCACTTT. Protein sequence: CAWSQGVQNSPLHF.